This passage covers 11 T cell receptor beta chains from one sample sequenced in a study of early T cells in non-severe SARS-CoV-2 infection. TCRdb passed the 5' RACE reads through MiXCR, listing each CDR3 protein once. The table has 50,000 to 65,000 distinct CDR3 sequences, 7% to 10% seen once. Sample: whole blood. The receptors were sampled from an adult who was a healthcare worker with PCR-confirmed SARS-CoV-2 infection or an uninfected control (not recorded which).

Many counts were recorded for this clonotype. The V and J genes are TRBV20-1 and TRBJ2-1; D is undetermined. Per germline, CDR1 DFQATT and CDR2 SNEGSKA (reference sequence). The germline V and J ends were trimmed by 6 bases and 9 bases, with 12 bases remaining between them. The CDR3 spans 11 residues. CDR3 loop: CSATMFTEQFF. The CDR3 DNA reads TGCAGTGCAACTATGTTCACTGAGCAGTTCTTC.

This CDR3 reads CSVGTPTAYEQYF. CDR3 sequence (DNA): TGCAGCGTTGGGACCCCGACAGCATACGAGCAGTACTTC. This chain connects TRBV29-1 to TRBJ2-7; D is possibly TRBD1 (5 bases). The CDR3 has 13 amino acids. Germline assignment: CDR1 SQVTM and CDR2 ANQGSEA. The V gene lost 4 bases and the J gene lost 4 bases, with 14 bases spanning the gap.

This clonotype was counted only a few times. The CDR3 nucleotides read TGTGCCAGCAGTTTAGAAGCCAGGTCCTACTACGAGCAGTACTTC. Translated, it gives CASSLEARSYYEQYF. The chain joins TRBV12-3 or TRBV12-4 to TRBJ2-7; D gene ambiguous. The CDR3 length is 15 residues. Trimming pared 1 base from V and 3 bases from J, leaving 13 bases between.

This clonotype has a count of ten or more. The chain combines TRBV5-1 with TRBJ2-3; 8 positions agree with TRBD1. V dropped 4 bases and J dropped 7; count of bases not matched to a gene: 14. CDR1 and CDR2 from the germline V gene are SGHRS and YFSETQ. CDR3 size: 16 residues. CDR3 sequence: CASSIGPGQDPNTQYF. The CDR3, as DNA: TGCGCCAGCAGCATCGGACCGGGACAGGATCCGAATACGCAGTATTTT.

This clonotype was seen repeatedly, ten times or more. The chain links TRBV11-2 to TRBJ1-1; 7 nucleotides align to TRBD1. The J segment lost 5 bases and the V segment lost 6 bases, leaving 9 bases of the junction unmatched. This CDR3 is built from 14 residues. CDR1 SGHAT and CDR2 FQNNGV come from the germline V gene. The CDR3 region has the DNA TGTGCCAGCAGGACGGTCAGGGGGAAGACTGAAGCTTTCTTT. Its translation: CASRTVRGKTEAFF.

This clonotype was observed at least ten times. The chain is built from TRBV2 and TRBJ2-7; tentatively, D is TRBD2 (5 bases). Germline loops: CDR1 SNHLY, CDR2 FYNNEI. CDR3 length equals 14 residues. V was shortened by 4 bases and J by 2 bases, with 12 bases between the two germline ends. CDR3 bases: TGTGCCAGCAGTGGCGGGTCTTTGGCCTACGAGCAGTACTTC. Residues: CASSGGSLAYEQYF.

This clonotype was detected many times. The chain is built from TRBV5-1 and TRBJ1-1, with 7 bases lining up with TRBD1. The CDR3 has 13 amino acids. The V and J ends lost 5 bases and 6 bases, in that order; junction bases with no gene match: 7. Germline CDR1 and CDR2: SGHRS and YFSETQ. In DNA, the CDR3 is TGCGCCAGCAGTGGAAGACAGGGCGCTGAAGCTTTCTTT. It yields the protein CASSGRQGAEAFF.

The sample holds a few counts of this clonotype. The V and J genes are TRBV7-2 and TRBJ2-4; weak D call: TRBD2 (5 bases). V shed 5 bases and J shed 3 bases, with 11 bases lying between them. The germline gives CDR1 SGHTA, CDR2 FQGNSA. The CDR3 loop spans 14 amino acids. CDR3 sequence (DNA): TGTGCCAGCAGCATCCGGGGTCTCAAAAACATTCAGTACTTC. Its translation is CASSIRGLKNIQYF. Using reference TRBV7-2 and TRBJ2-4 for the parts outside the CDR3, the full variable domain is GAGVSQSPSNKVTEKGKDVELRCDPISGHTALYWYRQSLGQGLEFLIYFQGNSAPDKSGLPSDRFSAERTGGSVSTLTIQRTQQEDSAVYLCASSIRGLKNIQYFGAGTRLSVL.

In its sample, this clonotype was seen many times. The CDR3 DNA reads TGTGCCAGCAGTTCCCCGGCGGGACAGGGGGAAGAGAAGCAGTACTTC. It specifies CASSSPAGQGEEKQYF. This sequence joins TRBV28 and TRBJ2-7, with 11 bases aligning to TRBD1. This CDR3 is 16 amino acids long. CDR1 and CDR2 from the germline V gene are MDHEN and SYDVKM. Trimming removed 4 bases from V and 8 bases from J; junction bases left unmatched: 13.

This chain links TRBV6-5 with TRBJ1-1, with D hard to call. Germline loops: CDR1 MNHEY, CDR2 SVGAGI. This CDR3 is 14 amino acids long. V dropped 2 bases and J dropped 11 bases, with 18 bases sitting between them. CDR3 protein: CASSYGGLGYEAFF. Here the CDR3 DNA reads TGTGCCAGCAGTTACGGAGGCCTGGGATACGAGGCTTTCTTT.

V usage is TRBV7-9 and J usage is TRBJ2-2, with 11 bases aligning to TRBD2. This CDR3 spans 16 amino acids. Germline V gene lookup returns CDR1 SEHNR and CDR2 FQNEAQ (reference sequence). V shed 2 bases and J 6 bases; nucleotides not matched to a gene: 5. The CDR3, as DNA: TGTGCCAGCAGCTTATCTACTAGCGGGAGAGCCGGGGAGCTGTTTTTT. Amino acid sequence: CASSLSTSGRAGELFF. Combining the CDR3 with reference TRBV7-9 and TRBJ2-2 gives the whole variable domain DTGVSQNPRHKITKRGQNVTFRCDPISEHNRLYWYRQTLGQGPEFLTYFQNEAQLEKSRLLSDRFSAERPKGSFSTLEIQRTEQGDSAMYLCASSLSTSGRAGELFFGEGSRLTVL.